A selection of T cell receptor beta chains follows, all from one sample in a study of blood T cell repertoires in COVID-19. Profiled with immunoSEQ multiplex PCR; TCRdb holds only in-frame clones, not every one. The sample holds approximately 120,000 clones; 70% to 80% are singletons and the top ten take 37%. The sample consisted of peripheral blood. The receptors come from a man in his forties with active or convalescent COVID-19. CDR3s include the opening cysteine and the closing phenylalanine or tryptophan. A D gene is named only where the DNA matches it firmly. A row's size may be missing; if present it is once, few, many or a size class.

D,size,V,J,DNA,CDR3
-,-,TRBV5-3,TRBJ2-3,TGTGCCAGAAGCTTGGGTAGCCGAGATACGCAGTATTTT,CARSLGSRDTQYF
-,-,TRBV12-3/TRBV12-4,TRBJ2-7,TGTGCCAGCAGTACGAGGGGGGAGCAGTACTTC,CASSTRGEQYF
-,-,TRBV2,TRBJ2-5,TGTGCCAGCAGCGCCTACTCCAAAGAGACCCAGTACTTC,CASSAYSKETQYF
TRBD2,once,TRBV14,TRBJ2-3,TGTGCCAGCAGCCGAAGTGGGACAGCGGGGGGCTCCCATTTCACAGATACGCAGTATTTT,CASSRSGTAGGSHFTDTQYF
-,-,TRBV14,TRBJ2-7,TGTGCCAGCAGCCAAGTAGTACGGGGCGAGCAGTACTTC,CASSQVVRGEQYF
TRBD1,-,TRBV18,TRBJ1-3,TGTGCCAGCTCACTCGGGACAGGGAACTCTGGAAACACCATATATTTT,CASSLGTGNSGNTIYF
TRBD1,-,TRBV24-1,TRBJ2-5,TGTGCCACCAGTGATACCGGACAGGGGAAAGAGACCCAGTACTTC,CATSDTGQGKETQYF
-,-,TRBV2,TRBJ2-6,TGTGCCAGCAGTGATGGAGCTTCTGGGGCCAACGTCCTGACTTTC,CASSDGASGANVLTF
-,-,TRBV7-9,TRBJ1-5,TGTGCCAGCAGCCGTATTGGGGGAGGGAGCAATCAGCCCCAGCATTTT,CASSRIGGGSNQPQHF
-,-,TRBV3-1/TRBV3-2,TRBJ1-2,TGTGCCAGCAGCCAAGGACAGAGTGGCTACACCTTC,CASSQGQSGYTF